What follows are 5 T cell receptor beta chains derived from one specimen sequenced in a study of cytomegalovirus exposure and HLA in healthy donors. PCR involved 60 Vbeta and 13 Jbeta primers. TCRdb keeps only in-frame clones here, not all; method: immunoSEQ multiplex PCR. The table shows some 130,000 clones, with around 80% occurring only once. Sequenced: PBMCs. These receptors all come from a male donor in good health and CMV-seropositive.

The rearrangement links TRBV6-5 to TRBJ2-5, with D perhaps matching TRBD2 (6 bases). V dropped 6 bases and J dropped 5 bases, with 13 bases sitting between them. The germline V gene has CDR1 MNHEY and CDR2 SVGAGI. The CDR3 is made up of 13 amino acids. CDR3 sequence: CASSGTSWETQYF. The CDR3 DNA reads TGTGCCAGCAGCGGAACTAGCTGGGAGACCCAGTACTTC.

This clone has a handful of counts. The rearrangement links TRBV7-2 to TRBJ1-2, with D uncertain. The germline V and J ends were trimmed by 5 bases and 8 bases, with 21 bases remaining between them. The CDR3 spans 15 residues. The V gene's germline CDR1 is SGHTA and CDR2 FQGNSA. The CDR3 loop reads CASSRARPQTGGYTF. The DNA for the CDR3 is TGTGCCAGCAGCCGTGCTAGGCCCCAAACCGGGGGCTACACCTTC.

This clone has just a few counts. Other nucleotide sequences from this sample produce the same CDR3. The chain employs TRBV11-2 and TRBJ1-1; D is undetermined. The V gene lost 1 base and the J gene lost 1 base, with 4 bases spanning the gap. The CDR3 loop spans 13 amino acids. The germline V gene has CDR1 SGHAT and CDR2 FQNNGV. CDR3 nucleotide sequence: TGTGCCAGCAGCTTAGGGAGGAACACTGAAGCTTTCTTT. This codes for CASSLGRNTEAFF.

The chain links TRBV27 to TRBJ1-2, with 9 nucleotides matching TRBD1. The germline gives CDR1 MNHEY, CDR2 SMNVEV (reference sequence). The length of the CDR3 is 14 residues. V trimming: 7 bases; J trimming: 4 bases; junction bases outside the gene matches: 7. The CDR3 sequence is CASKGTGFAYGYTF. The CDR3 coding sequence is TGTGCCAGCAAGGGGACAGGGTTCGCCTATGGCTACACCTTC.

This chain links TRBV11-2 with TRBJ2-7; TRBD2 agrees at 7 bases. Germline trimming cut 2 bases from V and 4 bases from J; bases unmatched to any gene: 8. CDR1 and CDR2 from the germline V gene are SGHAT and FQNNGV. The CDR3 totals 15 residues. The CDR3 DNA reads as TGTGCCAGCAGCTTATCGGGGGGAAAATTATACGAGCAGTACTTC. It codes for CASSLSGGKLYEQYF.